These T cell receptor beta chains were read from a single sample in a study of cytomegalovirus exposure and HLA in healthy donors. The data were produced by immunoSEQ multiplex PCR, yet TCRdb's version contains in-frame clones alone and is incomplete. The table records approximately 180,000 clones, about four fifths of them present only once. What was sequenced was PBMCs. The receptors shown here come from a man aged 25 to 40 in good health and CMV-seropositive. Each CDR3 is given with its conserved first and last residue. The order of the fields is clone size, J gene, D gene, V gene, CDR3 DNA, CDR3 protein. A D gene is named only where the DNA matches it firmly. Clone sizes are given selectively: once, few, many, or a class where the clone is expanded.

once,TRBJ2-5,TRBD2,TRBV5-1,TGCGCCAGCAGCGCGTCTGAGCGGGGGGTCCGGGAGACCCAGTACTTC,CASSASERGVRETQYF
-,TRBJ1-2,TRBD1,TRBV4-3,TGCGCCAGCAGCCAAGTCTGGGCAGGGGGAAACTATGGCTACACCTTC,CASSQVWAGGNYGYTF
-,TRBJ2-1,TRBD2,TRBV5-4,TGTGCCAGCAGCCCCTTTGGCGGGAGCGAGCAGTTCTTC,CASSPFGGSEQFF
once,TRBJ1-3,-,TRBV4-2,TGTGCCAGCAGCCAAACGGGAACCCCGAGGGGAAACACCATATATTTT,CASSQTGTPRGNTIYF
-,TRBJ2-3,TRBD1,TRBV27,TGTGCCAGCAGTAGGGGGCCAAGCCTTACAGATACGCAGTATTTT,CASSRGPSLTDTQYF
-,TRBJ1-1,-,TRBV12-1,TGTGCCAGCAGACCCCCACAAAAAAACACTGAAGCTTTCTTT,CASRPPQKNTEAFF
-,TRBJ1-3,-,TRBV23-1,TGCGCCAGCAGTCGCTGGACAGTGCCCCTCGGCCTAACTGGAAACACCATATATTTT,CASSRWTVPLGLTGNTIYF
-,TRBJ2-1,TRBD1,TRBV28,TGTGCCAGCAGCTCAACCGGGACAGGGCTCTGCAATGAGCAGTTCTTC,CASSSTGTGLCNEQFF
-,TRBJ2-2,TRBD1,TRBV27,TGTGCCAGCAGTTTGACAGGGGGCATCGCCGGGGAGCTGTTTTTT,CASSLTGGIAGELFF
-,TRBJ2-3,-,TRBV13,TGTGCCAGCAGCTTCCGGGGGACAGCCACAGATACGCAGTATTTT,CASSFRGTATDTQYF
-,TRBJ2-3,-,TRBV7-6,TGTGCCAGCAGCTCCGGACTGGTCACAGATACGCAGTATTTT,CASSSGLVTDTQYF
-,TRBJ2-5,TRBD2,TRBV5-6,TGTGCCAGCAGCTTGACTAGCGGGAGTGGGGAGACCCAGTACTTC,CASSLTSGSGETQYF
-,TRBJ2-7,-,TRBV4-3,TGCGCCAGCAGCCAAGTGGTCGGACAGAGCTACGAGCAGTACTTC,CASSQVVGQSYEQYF
-,TRBJ1-4,-,TRBV7-8,TGTGCCAGCAGCCCCAGGGCATTGGGTGAAAAACTGTTTTTT,CASSPRALGEKLFF
-,TRBJ1-2,-,TRBV10-1,TGCGCCAGCAGTGAGTCGATTGGCAGGGCCGGTGGCTACACCTTC,CASSESIGRAGGYTF
-,TRBJ1-2,TRBD1,TRBV19,TGTGCCAGTAGTGCCCGCAAAGGGACAGTGGATGGCTACACCTTC,CASSARKGTVDGYTF
-,TRBJ2-3,TRBD1,TRBV27,TGTGCCAGCAGTAAAGAACAGGGGAGATACACAGATACGCAGTATTTT,CASSKEQGRYTDTQYF
-,TRBJ2-2,TRBD1,TRBV19,TGTGCCAGTAGTAGATACAGGGGCGTCACCGGGGAGCTGTTTTTT,CASSRYRGVTGELFF
-,TRBJ2-3,-,TRBV6-5,TGTGCCAGCAGTTACTACCCGGAGAGCACAGATACGCAGTATTTT,CASSYYPESTDTQYF
-,TRBJ1-1,-,TRBV4-3,TGCGCCAGCAGCCAAGATACCAGTCCCCAGGCGGGTACTGAAGCTTTCTTT,CASSQDTSPQAGTEAFF
-,TRBJ1-2,-,TRBV11-3,TGTGCCAGCAGCTTAATGACAGTCAACTATGGCTACACCTTC,CASSLMTVNYGYTF
-,TRBJ1-1,-,TRBV5-8,TGTGCCAGCAGCGGGGAGGCTGAAGCTTTCTTT,CASSGEAEAFF
-,TRBJ1-1,-,TRBV5-1,TGCGCCAGCAGTTCCTCTTGGGCAGTGAACACTGAAGCTTTCTTT,CASSSSWAVNTEAFF
-,TRBJ2-5,TRBD2,TRBV19,TGTGCCAGTCGCCCGGGACTAGCTGTAGAGACCCAGTACTTC,CASRPGLAVETQYF
-,TRBJ2-1,TRBD2,TRBV10-3,TGTGCCATCACGTCCGGGGGGGCCCAGTACAATGAGCAGTTCTTC,CAITSGGAQYNEQFF
-,TRBJ2-7,-,TRBV6-1,TGTGCCAGCAGGGTAGGGGGATACGAGCAGTACTTC,CASRVGGYEQYF